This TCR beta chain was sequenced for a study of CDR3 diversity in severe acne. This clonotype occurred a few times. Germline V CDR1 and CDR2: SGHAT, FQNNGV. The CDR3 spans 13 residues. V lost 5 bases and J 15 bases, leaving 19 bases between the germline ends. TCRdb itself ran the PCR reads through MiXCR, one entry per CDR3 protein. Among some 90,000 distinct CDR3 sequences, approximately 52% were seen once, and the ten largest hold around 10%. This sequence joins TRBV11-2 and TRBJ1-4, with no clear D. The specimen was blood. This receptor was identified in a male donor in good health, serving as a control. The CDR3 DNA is TGTGCCAGCAGCCCCTTCGGGAGGGAGGCGTTGTTTTTT. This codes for CASSPFGREALFF.